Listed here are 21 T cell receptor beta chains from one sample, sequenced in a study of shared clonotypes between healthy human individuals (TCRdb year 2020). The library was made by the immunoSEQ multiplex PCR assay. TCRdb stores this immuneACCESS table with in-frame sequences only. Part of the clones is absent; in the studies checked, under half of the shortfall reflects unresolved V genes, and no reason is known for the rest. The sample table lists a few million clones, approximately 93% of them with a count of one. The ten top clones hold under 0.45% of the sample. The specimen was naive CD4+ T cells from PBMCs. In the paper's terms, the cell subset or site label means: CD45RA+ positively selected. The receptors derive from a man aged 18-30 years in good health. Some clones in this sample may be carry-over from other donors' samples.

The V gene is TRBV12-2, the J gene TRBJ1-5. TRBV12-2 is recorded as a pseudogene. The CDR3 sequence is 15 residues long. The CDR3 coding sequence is TGTGCAAGTCGCTTCCCGGATTATAGCAATCAGCCCCAGCATTTT. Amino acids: CASRFPDYSNQPQHF.

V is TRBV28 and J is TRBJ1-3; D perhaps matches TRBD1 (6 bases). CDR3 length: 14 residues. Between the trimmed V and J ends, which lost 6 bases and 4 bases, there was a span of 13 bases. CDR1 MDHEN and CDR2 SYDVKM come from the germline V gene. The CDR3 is CASSIVGAGNTIYF. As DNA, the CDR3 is TGTGCCAGCAGCATCGTGGGGGCCGGAAACACCATATATTTT.

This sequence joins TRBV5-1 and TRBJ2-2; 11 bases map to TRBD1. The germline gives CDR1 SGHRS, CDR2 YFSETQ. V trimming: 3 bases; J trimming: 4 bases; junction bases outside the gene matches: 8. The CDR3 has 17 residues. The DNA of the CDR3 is TGCGCCAGCAGCTCGGGACAGGGGGGCCGGGGCACCGGGGAGCTGTTTTTT. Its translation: CASSSGQGGRGTGELFF.

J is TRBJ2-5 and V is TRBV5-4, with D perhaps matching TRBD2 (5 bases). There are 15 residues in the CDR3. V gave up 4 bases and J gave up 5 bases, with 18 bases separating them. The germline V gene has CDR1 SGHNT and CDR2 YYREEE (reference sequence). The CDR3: CASSGSLISGETQYF. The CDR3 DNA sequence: TGTGCCAGCAGCGGCTCCTTAATAAGCGGCGAGACCCAGTACTTC.

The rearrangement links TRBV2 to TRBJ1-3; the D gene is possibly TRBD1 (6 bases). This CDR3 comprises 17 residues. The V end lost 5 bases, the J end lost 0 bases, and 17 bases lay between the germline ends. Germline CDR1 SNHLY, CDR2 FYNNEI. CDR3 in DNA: TGTGCCAGCAGTTTAGCAAGACAGGCTGACTCTGGAAACACCATATATTTT. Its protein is CASSLARQADSGNTIYF.

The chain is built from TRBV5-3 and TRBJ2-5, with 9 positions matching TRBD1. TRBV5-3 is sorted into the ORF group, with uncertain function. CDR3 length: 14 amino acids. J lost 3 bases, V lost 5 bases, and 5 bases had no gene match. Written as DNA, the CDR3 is TGTGCCAGAAGGCTAACAGGGGGCGAAGAGACCCAGTACTTC. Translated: CARRLTGGEETQYF.

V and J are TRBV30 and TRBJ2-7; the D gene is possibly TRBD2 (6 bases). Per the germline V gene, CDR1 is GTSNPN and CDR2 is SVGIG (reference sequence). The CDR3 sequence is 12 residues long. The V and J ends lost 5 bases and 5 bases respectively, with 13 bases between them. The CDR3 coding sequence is TGTGCCTGGGGGCGGGGCCCCCACGAGCAGTACTTC. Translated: CAWGRGPHEQYF.

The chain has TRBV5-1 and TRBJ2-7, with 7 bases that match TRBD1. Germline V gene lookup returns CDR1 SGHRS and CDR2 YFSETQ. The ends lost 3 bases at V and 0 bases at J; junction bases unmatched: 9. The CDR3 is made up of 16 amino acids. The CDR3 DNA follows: TGCGCCAGCAGCTGGGGACAGACCAGGGGCTCCTACGAGCAGTACTTC. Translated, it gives CASSWGQTRGSYEQYF.

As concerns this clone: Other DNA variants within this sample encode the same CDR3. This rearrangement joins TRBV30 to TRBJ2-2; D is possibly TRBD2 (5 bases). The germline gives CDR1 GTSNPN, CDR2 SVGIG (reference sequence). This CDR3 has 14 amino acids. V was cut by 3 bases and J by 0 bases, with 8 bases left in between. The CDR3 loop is CAWRAGPNTGELFF. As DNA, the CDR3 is TGTGCCTGGAGGGCGGGTCCGAACACCGGGGAGCTGTTTTTT.

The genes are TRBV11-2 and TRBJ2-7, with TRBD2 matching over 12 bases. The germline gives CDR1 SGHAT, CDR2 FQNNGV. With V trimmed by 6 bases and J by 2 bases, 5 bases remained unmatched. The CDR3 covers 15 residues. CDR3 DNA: TGTGCCAGCAGACTTGGACTAGCGGGAACCTACGAGCAGTACTTC. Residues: CASRLGLAGTYEQYF.

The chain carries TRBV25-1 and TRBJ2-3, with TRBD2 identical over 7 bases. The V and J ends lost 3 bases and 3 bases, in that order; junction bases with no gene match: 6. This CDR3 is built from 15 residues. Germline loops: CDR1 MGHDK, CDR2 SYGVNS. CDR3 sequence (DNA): TGTGCCAGCAGTGAGACTAGCATGACGACAGATACGCAGTATTTT. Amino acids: CASSETSMTTDTQYF. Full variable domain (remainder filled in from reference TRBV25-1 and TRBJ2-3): EADIYQTPRYLVIGTGKKITLECSQTMGHDKMYWYQQDPGMELHLIHYSYGVNSTEKGDLSSESTVSRIRTEHFPLTLESARPSHTSQYLCASSETSMTTDTQYFGPGTRLTVL.

The CDR3, as DNA: TGTGCCAGAAGCTCCCCACGGGGGTACAGGGCCTACGAGCAGTACTTC. Translated: CARSSPRGYRAYEQYF. The V gene is TRBV5-3, the J gene TRBJ2-7, with D perhaps assigned TRBD1 or TRBD2 (6 bases each). TRBV5-3 is an ORF, with its function uncertain. Trimming took off 3 bases at V and 2 bases at J, with 18 bases between the two ends. The CDR3 is 16 residues long.

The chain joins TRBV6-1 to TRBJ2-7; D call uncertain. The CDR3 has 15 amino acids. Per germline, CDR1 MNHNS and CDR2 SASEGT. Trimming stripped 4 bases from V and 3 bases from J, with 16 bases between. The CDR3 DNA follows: TGTGCCAGCAGTGGGCCCCCAGAAGGCCTCTACGAGCAGTACTTC. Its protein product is CASSGPPEGLYEQYF.

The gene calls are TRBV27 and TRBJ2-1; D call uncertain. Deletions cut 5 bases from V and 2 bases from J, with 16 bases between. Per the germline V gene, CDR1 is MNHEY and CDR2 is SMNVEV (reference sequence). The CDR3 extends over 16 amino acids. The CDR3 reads CASSPPGRGPYNEQFF. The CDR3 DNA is TGTGCCAGCAGTCCCCCTGGGCGCGGCCCCTACAATGAGCAGTTCTTC.

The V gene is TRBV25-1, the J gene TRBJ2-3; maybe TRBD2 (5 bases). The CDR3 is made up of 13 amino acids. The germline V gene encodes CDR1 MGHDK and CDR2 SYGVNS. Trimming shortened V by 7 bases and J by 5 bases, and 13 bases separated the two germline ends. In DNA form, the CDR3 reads TGTGCCAGCAAGAGCGGAGCGCGAGATACGCAGTATTTT. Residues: CASKSGARDTQYF. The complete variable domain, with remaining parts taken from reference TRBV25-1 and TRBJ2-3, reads EADIYQTPRYLVIGTGKKITLECSQTMGHDKMYWYQQDPGMELHLIHYSYGVNSTEKGDLSSESTVSRIRTEHFPLTLESARPSHTSQYLCASKSGARDTQYFGPGTRLTVL.

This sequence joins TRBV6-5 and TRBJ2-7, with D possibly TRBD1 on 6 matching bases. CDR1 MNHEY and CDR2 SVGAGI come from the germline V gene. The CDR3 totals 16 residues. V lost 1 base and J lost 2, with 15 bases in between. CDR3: CASSYLSRDMAYEQYF. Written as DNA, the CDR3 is TGTGCCAGCAGTTACTTATCCCGGGACATGGCCTACGAGCAGTACTTC.

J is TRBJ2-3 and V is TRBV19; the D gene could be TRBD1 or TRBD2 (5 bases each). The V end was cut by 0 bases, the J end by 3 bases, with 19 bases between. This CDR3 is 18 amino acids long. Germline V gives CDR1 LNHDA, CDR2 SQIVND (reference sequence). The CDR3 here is CASSIDWGRGTGTDTQYF. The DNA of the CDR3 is TGTGCCAGTAGTATAGATTGGGGGAGAGGTACCGGGACAGATACGCAGTATTTT.

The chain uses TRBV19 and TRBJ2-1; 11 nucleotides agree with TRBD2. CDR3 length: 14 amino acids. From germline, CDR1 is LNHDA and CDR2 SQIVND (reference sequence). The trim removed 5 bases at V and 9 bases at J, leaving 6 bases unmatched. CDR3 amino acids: CASSLYLAGGEQFF. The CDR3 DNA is TGTGCCAGTAGTCTTTATCTAGCGGGAGGTGAGCAGTTCTTC.

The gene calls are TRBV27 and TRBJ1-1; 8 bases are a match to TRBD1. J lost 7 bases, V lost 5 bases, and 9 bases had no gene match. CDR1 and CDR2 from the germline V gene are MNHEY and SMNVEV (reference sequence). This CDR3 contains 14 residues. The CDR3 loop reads CASSPRQGRFEAFF. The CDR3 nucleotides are TGTGCCAGCAGTCCCCGACAGGGGCGTTTTGAAGCTTTCTTT.

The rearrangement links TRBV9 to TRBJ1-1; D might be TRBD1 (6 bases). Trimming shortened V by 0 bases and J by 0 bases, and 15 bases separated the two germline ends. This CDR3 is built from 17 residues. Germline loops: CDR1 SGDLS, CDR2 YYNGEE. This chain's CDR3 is CASSVVAGDFMNTEAFF. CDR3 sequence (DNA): TGTGCCAGCAGCGTAGTAGCAGGGGACTTTATGAACACTGAAGCTTTCTTT.

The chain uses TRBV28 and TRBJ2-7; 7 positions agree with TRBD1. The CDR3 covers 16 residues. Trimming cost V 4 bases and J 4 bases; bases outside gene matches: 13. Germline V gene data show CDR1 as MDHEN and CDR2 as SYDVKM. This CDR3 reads CASSYSLMIQGYEQYF. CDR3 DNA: TGTGCCAGCAGTTACAGCCTGATGATACAGGGGTACGAGCAGTACTTC.